This passage covers 23 T cell receptor beta chains from one sample sequenced in a study of blood T cells in healthy people across ages. Together with a sample-barcoded 5' primer, a J-beta primer mix was included in a second PCR lasting about 7 to 11 cycles. Via MiXCR, TCRdb re-called the 5' RACE reads, giving one row per CDR3 protein. The sample shows about 1.8 million distinct CDR3 sequences, about 49% of them seen only once. Sequencing input: blood. The receptors were gathered from a woman in her thirties or forties in good health.

In this sample, this clonotype turned up once. Its ends do not fully match the called genes, so a read error is possible. V is TRBV6-6 and J is TRBJ2-3; 8 bases are a match to TRBD2. The CDR3 loop spans 14 amino acids. Germline V gives CDR1 MNHNY, CDR2 SVGAGI (reference sequence). The CDR3 DNA reads as TGTGCCAGCAGTACCGAGCGGGGGCCTGATACGCTGTATTTT. Protein sequence: CASSTERGPDTLYF.

This clonotype was counted between two and nine times. The rearrangement links TRBV5-1 to TRBJ1-2; 7 bases map to TRBD1. The CDR3 has 12 amino acids. The germline gives CDR1 SGHRS, CDR2 YFSETQ. The V gene end was trimmed by 7 bases and the J gene end by 4 bases; junction bases not matched to a gene: 4. The CDR3: CASQGTVYGYTF. CDR3 DNA sequence: TGCGCCAGCCAAGGGACAGTCTATGGCTACACCTTC.

The J gene is TRBJ2-3, the V gene TRBV2, with TRBD2 matching 9 bases. V was clipped by 7 bases and J by 6 bases; unmatched bases: 8. The CDR3 is 14 residues long. Germline assignment: CDR1 SNHLY and CDR2 FYNNEI. CDR3: CASNPGLALDTQYF. CDR3 DNA: TGTGCCAGCAACCCGGGACTAGCTTTGGATACGCAGTATTTT. Full variable domain (remainder filled in from reference TRBV2 and TRBJ2-3): EPEVTQTPSHQVTQMGQEVILRCVPISNHLYFYWYRQILGQKVEFLVSFYNNEISEKSEIFDDQFSVERPDGSNFTLKIRSTKLEDSAMYFCASNPGLALDTQYFGPGTRLTVL.

The chain recombines TRBV14 with TRBJ2-1, with 8 nucleotides matching TRBD2. Germline CDR1 is SGHDN and CDR2 is FVKESK. The J segment lost 7 bases and the V segment lost 5 bases, leaving 4 bases of the junction unmatched. CDR3 size: 13 residues. The CDR3, as DNA: TGTGCCAGCAGCACCGGGACTAGGAATGAGCAGTTCTTC. Amino acids: CASSTGTRNEQFF.

The J gene is TRBJ2-3, the V gene TRBV7-9; 7 nucleotides align to TRBD1. This CDR3 spans 17 amino acids. With V trimmed by 3 bases and J by 2 bases, 11 bases remained unmatched. Germline values: CDR1 SEHNR, CDR2 FQNEAQ (reference sequence). The CDR3 region has the DNA TGTGCCAGCAGCTTCCGACGACAGGGAGCTTACACAGATACGCAGTATTTT. This gives the protein CASSFRRQGAYTDTQYF.

This chain connects TRBV12-3 or TRBV12-4 to TRBJ2-5, with TRBD2 as a possible D gene (7 bases). V lost 9 bases and J lost 7, with 18 bases in between. This CDR3 spans 13 amino acids. CDR3 region: CASSGGREGTQYF. As DNA, the CDR3 is TGTGCCAGTTCGGGGGGCAGGGAGGGGACCCAGTACTTC.

The V gene is TRBV6-2 or TRBV6-3, the J gene TRBJ1-5; the match to TRBD1 covers 7 bases. V was clipped by 6 bases and J by 5 bases; unmatched bases: 7. CDR3 length: 14 amino acids. CDR1 and CDR2 (germline): MNHEY, SVGEGT. This CDR3 is CASRKGQFHQPQHF. DNA of the CDR3: TGTGCCAGCAGAAAGGGACAGTTCCATCAGCCCCAGCATTTT.

This clonotype came up many times. The chain employs TRBV27 and TRBJ2-1; a weak D match, TRBD1 (6 bases). CDR3 length equals 13 residues. V dropped 3 bases and J dropped 5 bases, with 8 bases sitting between them. CDR1 is MNHEY and CDR2 is SMNVEV in the germline V gene (reference sequence). In nucleotides, the CDR3 is TGTGCCAGCAGTTTGTCAGGGGACAATGAGCAGTTCTTC. Residues: CASSLSGDNEQFF.

The chain joins TRBV4-3 to TRBJ1-1; 9 bases are a match to TRBD1. Trimming removed 0 bases from V and 5 bases from J; junction bases left unmatched: 4. The length of the CDR3 is 15 residues. Germline V gene sequence: CDR1 LGHNA, CDR2 YSLEER. CDR3 sequence reads: CASSQEQGAQTEAFF. CDR3 bases: TGCGCCAGCAGCCAAGAACAGGGGGCGCAGACTGAAGCTTTCTTT.

The chain carries TRBV5-1 and TRBJ2-3; TRBD1 aligns across 11 bases. The V segment lost 3 bases and the J segment 5 bases; nucleotides outside the gene matches: 11. The CDR3 extends over 17 amino acids. Germline V gene data show CDR1 as SGHRS and CDR2 as YFSETQ. CDR3 amino acids: CASSSPPRDRGIDTQYF. Written as DNA, the CDR3 is TGCGCCAGCAGCTCCCCTCCACGGGACAGGGGGATAGATACGCAGTATTTT.

This chain connects TRBV12-3 or TRBV12-4 to TRBJ2-3; perhaps TRBD2 as D (6 bases). There are 13 residues in the CDR3. V was clipped by 10 bases and J by 3 bases, with 14 bases between them. The CDR3 DNA sequence: TGTGCCACCGGGGGAAGAGGTACAGATACGCAGTATTTT. Its protein is CATGGRGTDTQYF.

This clonotype showed up just a few times. The CDR3 region is CASSQDLSGANNEQFF. The CDR3 DNA sequence: TGCGCCAGCAGCCAAGATCTTAGCGGGGCAAACAATGAGCAGTTCTTC. The chain carries TRBV4-3 and TRBJ2-1; TRBD2 aligns across 8 bases. Germline V CDR1 and CDR2: LGHNA, YSLEER. V lost 0 bases to trimming and J lost 5 bases; unmatched junction nucleotides: 6. The CDR3 extends over 16 amino acids.

The chain combines TRBV28 with TRBJ2-5, with 14 bases matching TRBD2. V lost 4 bases and J lost 2; bases outside the gene matches: 9. Germline V lookup: CDR1 MDHEN, CDR2 SYDVKM. This CDR3 region has 18 residues. This chain's CDR3 is CASSSNLGTSGGQETQYF. Here the CDR3 DNA reads TGTGCCAGCAGTTCTAACCTCGGGACTAGCGGGGGACAAGAGACCCAGTACTTC.

This clonotype has at least ten counts. CDR3 amino acids: CASSRTGTGAYEQYF. The CDR3 coding sequence is TGTGCCAGCAGTAGAACCGGGACAGGAGCCTACGAGCAGTACTTC. The chain joins TRBV27 to TRBJ2-7, with 8 bases identical to TRBD1. Germline V lookup: CDR1 MNHEY, CDR2 SMNVEV (reference sequence). The V and J ends lost 5 bases and 2 bases, in that order; junction bases with no gene match: 8. This CDR3 has 15 amino acids.

The rearrangement uses TRBV4-3 and TRBJ2-3; tentative D call: TRBD2 (6 bases). Germline CDR1 LGHNA, CDR2 YSLEER. The CDR3 contains 16 residues. V lost 1 base and J lost 2, with 13 bases in between. The CDR3 reads CASSQVSSALTDTQYF. CDR3 nucleotides: TGCGCCAGCAGCCAAGTTTCTAGCGCGCTCACAGATACGCAGTATTTT.

This clonotype was seen more than once but under ten times. This chain joins TRBV11-2 and TRBJ2-7, with D unclear. V was pared by 1 base and J by 2 bases, with 9 bases between. This CDR3 has 14 amino acids. The germline gives CDR1 SGHAT, CDR2 FQNNGV. The CDR3 nucleotides read TGTGCCAGCAGCTTAGTGACACCAACCTACGAGCAGTACTTC. Its protein product is CASSLVTPTYEQYF.

This sequence joins TRBV20-1 and TRBJ1-5; TRBD1 matches 7 bases. The CDR3 consists of 15 residues. Germline values: CDR1 DFQATT, CDR2 SNEGSKA (reference sequence). Trimming took 1 base from V and 1 from J; bases not matched to a gene: 4. The CDR3 protein is CSARGQGRSNQPQHF. The CDR3 coding sequence is TGCAGTGCTAGAGGACAGGGACGCAGCAATCAGCCCCAGCATTTT.

This clonotype was detected once. V and J are TRBV24-1 and TRBJ2-5, with D possibly TRBD2 on 6 matching bases. With 5 bases removed from V and 5 bases from J, the gap between germline ends came to 17 bases. CDR1 is KGHDR, CDR2 SFDVKD, per germline. CDR3 size: 15 residues. The CDR3, as DNA: TGTGCCACCAGTGCCGGGGGAACGGGGAGCGAGACCCAGTACTTC. Translating gives CATSAGGTGSETQYF.

In its sample, this clonotype was seen once. The genes are TRBV28 and TRBJ2-4; D is unresolved. Per the germline V gene, CDR1 is MDHEN and CDR2 is SYDVKM. V lost 2 bases, J lost 0 bases, and 8 bases lay in between. This CDR3 has 15 amino acids. CDR3: CASSLIGVAKNIQYF. DNA of the CDR3: TGTGCCAGCAGTTTAATCGGTGTAGCCAAAAACATTCAGTACTTC.

This sequence joins TRBV5-1 and TRBJ1-1; D is possibly TRBD1 (5 bases). CDR3 length: 15 amino acids. Trimming removed 0 bases at V and 0 bases at J, with 9 bases between. Germline V CDR1 and CDR2: SGHRS, YFSETQ. Here the CDR3 DNA reads TGCGCCAGCAGCTTGGCGGGGGTTTTGAACACTGAAGCTTTCTTT. This sequence encodes CASSLAGVLNTEAFF.

V is TRBV7-2 and J is TRBJ1-1, with D uncertain. V lost 2 bases, J lost 1 base, and 8 bases lay in between. Germline loops: CDR1 SGHTA, CDR2 FQGNSA. The CDR3 runs to 14 residues. In nucleotides, the CDR3 is TGTGCCAGCAGCTTAATGGTACAGAACACTGAAGCTTTCTTT. Translating it yields CASSLMVQNTEAFF.

The V call is TRBV25-1, the J call TRBJ1-6; weak D call: TRBD1 (6 bases). The CDR3 consists of 19 residues. The germline gives CDR1 MGHDK, CDR2 SYGVNS. Between the trimmed V and J ends, which lost 6 bases and 0 bases, there was a span of 21 bases. CDR3 in DNA: TGTGCCAGCAGGCGACCGGGACACCCTTGTAGCTCCTATAATTCACCCCTCCACTTT. This sequence encodes CASRRPGHPCSSYNSPLHF.

This clonotype has only a few counts. The CDR3 DNA is TGCAGTGCGGCGGAGGACAGGGGCGTCAATCAGCCCCAGCATTTT. It translates to CSAAEDRGVNQPQHF. This chain uses TRBV20-1 with TRBJ1-5, with TRBD1 identical over 9 bases. The CDR3 is 15 residues long. Unmatched junction bases numbered 9, after V lost 6 bases and J lost 3 bases. Looked up from germline, CDR1 is DFQATT and CDR2 is SNEGSKA (reference sequence).